The 10 T cell receptor beta chains below come from one sample, sequenced in a study of cytomegalovirus exposure and HLA in healthy donors. Primers for the PCR totalled 60 Vbeta and 13 Jbeta. The protocol was immunoSEQ multiplex PCR, while the TCRdb copy is restricted to in-frame clones and leaves out a portion. This table has roughly 120,000 clones, around three quarters appearing once. Sequenced input: PBMCs. The receptors here all came from a man aged 30 to 45 in good health and CMV-seropositive.

This chain uses TRBV7-2 with TRBJ2-7, with D possibly being TRBD1 (6 bases). This CDR3 is 18 amino acids long. Germline assignment: CDR1 SGHTA and CDR2 FQGNSA. Trimming removed 5 bases at V and 3 bases at J, with 26 bases between. The DNA of the CDR3 is TGTGCCAGCAGCCGATTCGTTGGGACAAGCTGGATCAGCTACGAGCAGTACTTC. This gives the protein CASSRFVGTSWISYEQYF.

The sample holds a few counts of this clone. The gene calls are TRBV7-3 and TRBJ2-1; 12 nucleotides match TRBD2. The CDR3 totals 14 residues. Germline assignment: CDR1 SGHTA and CDR2 FQGTGA. The trim removed 5 bases at V and 11 bases at J, leaving 7 bases unmatched. The CDR3 nucleotides read TGTGCCAGCAGCCCGACTAGCGGGAGTAATCAGCAGTTCTTC. It is translated as CASSPTSGSNQQFF. The full variable domain, rest sourced from reference TRBV7-3 and TRBJ2-1, is GAGVSQTPSNKVTEKGKYVELRCDPISGHTALYWYRQSLGQGPEFLIYFQGTGAADDSGLPNDRFFAVRPEGSVSTLKIQRTERGDSAVYLCASSPTSGSNQQFFGPGTRLTVL.

The chain couples TRBV15 to TRBJ2-3; 10 bases align to TRBD1. Germline-derived CDR1 and CDR2 are LNHNV and YYDKDF (reference sequence). This CDR3 comprises 16 residues. Trimming took 0 bases from V and 5 from J; bases not matched to a gene: 5. CDR3 residues: CATSRERQGARDTQYF. DNA for the CDR3: TGTGCCACCAGCAGAGAGCGACAGGGGGCACGAGATACGCAGTATTTT.

This clone appeared a few times. The CDR3 loop is CASSELRAWGHSGNTIYF. CDR3 bases: TGTGCCAGCAGTGAATTGAGGGCTTGGGGGCACTCTGGAAACACCATATATTTT. The V gene is TRBV25-1, the J gene TRBJ1-3; possibly TRBD1 for D (6 bases). This CDR3 region has 18 residues. Trimming shortened V by 1 base and J by 0 bases, and 16 bases separated the two germline ends. The V gene's germline CDR1 is MGHDK and CDR2 SYGVNS.

J is TRBJ2-6 and V is TRBV18, with D maybe TRBD2 (7 bases). The CDR3 sequence is 18 residues long. Trimming shortened V by 1 base and J by 0 bases, and 13 bases separated the two germline ends. The germline CDR1 and CDR2 sequences are KGHSH and LQKENI. CDR3 sequence reads: CASSPRGGAYSGANVLTF. The DNA for the CDR3 is TGTGCCAGCTCACCACGCGGGGGCGCCTACTCTGGGGCCAACGTCCTGACTTTC.

The gene calls are TRBV7-9 and TRBJ1-1; TRBD1 aligns across 7 bases. After removal of 5 bases from V and 11 bases from J, the junction contained 17 bases not matched to a gene. Germline CDR1 is SEHNR and CDR2 is FQNEAQ (reference sequence). The CDR3 totals 15 residues. The CDR3 loop is CASSRAGLRQGSAFF. CDR3 bases: TGTGCCAGCAGCCGGGCGGGCCTGAGACAGGGTTCGGCTTTCTTT.

This chain links TRBV21-1 with TRBJ2-3; the tabulated D call, TRBD2, remains unverified against the DNA. TRBV21-1 is shown as a pseudogene. The length of the CDR3 is 15 residues. DNA for the CDR3: TGTGCCAGCCTGCCAGGAGGCCGGGGGACAGATACGCAGTATTTT. This translates into CASLPGGRGTDTQYF.

The chain is built from TRBV7-2 and TRBJ1-5; D is ambiguous. This CDR3 contains 16 residues. The ends were cut back, 5 bases at V and 2 bases at J, with 16 bases in the middle. Germline values: CDR1 SGHTA, CDR2 FQGNSA. CDR3 residues: CASSLIGVGGNQPQHF. The DNA of the CDR3 is TGTGCCAGCAGCCTAATCGGGGTGGGAGGCAATCAGCCCCAGCATTTT.

This clone was counted between two and nine times. The V and J genes are TRBV29-1 and TRBJ2-2; 9 nucleotides match TRBD1. The CDR3 is 14 amino acids. Germline trimming cut 7 bases from V and 3 bases from J; bases unmatched to any gene: 6. Germline CDR1 and CDR2: SQVTM and ANQGSEA. The CDR3 DNA is TGCAGCGCCCACAGGGGGCGGGACACCGGGGAGCTGTTTTTT. It encodes CSAHRGRDTGELFF.

This chain joins TRBV19 and TRBJ2-1, with 8 bases matching TRBD2. Unmatched junction bases numbered 7, after V lost 4 bases and J lost 8 bases. In germline, CDR1 is LNHDA, CDR2 SQIVND (reference sequence). This CDR3 region has 14 residues. CDR3 loop: CASSRVAGRDEQFF. In DNA, the CDR3 is TGTGCCAGTAGTAGGGTAGCGGGAAGGGATGAGCAGTTCTTC.